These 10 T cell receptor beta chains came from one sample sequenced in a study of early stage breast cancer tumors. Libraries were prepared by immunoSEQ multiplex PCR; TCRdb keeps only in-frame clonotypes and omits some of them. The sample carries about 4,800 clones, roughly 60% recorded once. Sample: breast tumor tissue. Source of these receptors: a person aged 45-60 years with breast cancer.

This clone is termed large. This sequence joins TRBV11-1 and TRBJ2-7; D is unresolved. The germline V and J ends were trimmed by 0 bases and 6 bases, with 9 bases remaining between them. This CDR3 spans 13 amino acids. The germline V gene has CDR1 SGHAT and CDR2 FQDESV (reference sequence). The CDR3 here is CASSLAGPSEQYF. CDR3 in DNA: TGTGCCAGCAGCTTAGCCGGTCCCTCCGAGCAGTACTTC.

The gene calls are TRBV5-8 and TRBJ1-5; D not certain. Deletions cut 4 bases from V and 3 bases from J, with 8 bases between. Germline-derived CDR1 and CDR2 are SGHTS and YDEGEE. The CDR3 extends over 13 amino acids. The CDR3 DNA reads TGTGCCAGCAGCAGAGGACTCAATCAGCCCCAGCATTTT. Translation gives CASSRGLNQPQHF.

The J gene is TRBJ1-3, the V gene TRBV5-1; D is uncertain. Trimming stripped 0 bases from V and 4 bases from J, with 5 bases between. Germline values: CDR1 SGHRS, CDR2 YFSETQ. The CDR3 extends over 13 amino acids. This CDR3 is CASSLAEGNTIYF. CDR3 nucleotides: TGCGCCAGCAGCTTGGCCGAGGGAAACACCATATATTTT.

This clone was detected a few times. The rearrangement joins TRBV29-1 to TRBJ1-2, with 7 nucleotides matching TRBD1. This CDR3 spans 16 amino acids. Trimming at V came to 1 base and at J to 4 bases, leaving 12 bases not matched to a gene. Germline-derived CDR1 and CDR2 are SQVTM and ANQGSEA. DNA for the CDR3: TGCAGCGTTGAAGGCCTGACAGGGACCCTGGGCTATGGCTACACCTTC. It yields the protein CSVEGLTGTLGYGYTF.

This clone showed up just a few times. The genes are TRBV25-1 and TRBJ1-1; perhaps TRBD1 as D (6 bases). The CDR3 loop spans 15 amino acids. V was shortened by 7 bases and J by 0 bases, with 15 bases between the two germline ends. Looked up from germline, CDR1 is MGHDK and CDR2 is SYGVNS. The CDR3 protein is CASNSWGTMNTEAFF. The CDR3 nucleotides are TGTGCCAGCAACTCCTGGGGGACAATGAACACTGAAGCTTTCTTT.

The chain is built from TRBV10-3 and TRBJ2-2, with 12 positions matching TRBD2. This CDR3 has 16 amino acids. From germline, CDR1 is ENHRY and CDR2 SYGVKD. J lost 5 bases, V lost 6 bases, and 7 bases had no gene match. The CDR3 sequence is CAIRATSGSGTGELFF. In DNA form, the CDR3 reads TGTGCCATCAGAGCGACTAGCGGGAGTGGTACCGGGGAGCTGTTTTTT.

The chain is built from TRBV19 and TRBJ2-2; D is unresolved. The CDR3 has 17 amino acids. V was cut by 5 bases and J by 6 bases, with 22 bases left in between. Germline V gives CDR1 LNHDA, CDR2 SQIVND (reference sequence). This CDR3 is CASSRLMVGSSAGELFF. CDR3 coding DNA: TGTGCCAGTAGTCGATTGATGGTAGGGTCCAGCGCCGGGGAGCTGTTTTTT.

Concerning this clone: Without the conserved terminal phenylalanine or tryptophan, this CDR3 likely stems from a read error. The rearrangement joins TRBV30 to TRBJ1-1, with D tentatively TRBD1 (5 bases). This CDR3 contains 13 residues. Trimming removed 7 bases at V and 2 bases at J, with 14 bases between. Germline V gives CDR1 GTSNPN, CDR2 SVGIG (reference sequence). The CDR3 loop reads CASVARENTEAFS. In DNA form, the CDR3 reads TGTGCCTCCGTGGCCAGGGAAAACACTGAAGCTTTCTCT.

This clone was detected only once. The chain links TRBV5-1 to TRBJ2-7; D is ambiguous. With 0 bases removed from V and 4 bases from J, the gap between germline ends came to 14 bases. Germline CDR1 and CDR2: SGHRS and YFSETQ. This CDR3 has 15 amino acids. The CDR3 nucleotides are TGCGCCAGCAGCTTGGAAACCAGTTCATTTTACGAGCAGTACTTC. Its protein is CASSLETSSFYEQYF.

CDR3 nucleotide sequence: TGCGCCAGCAGCTTGGGGGACACTGAAGCTTTCTTT. This gives the protein CASSLGDTEAFF. The chain uses TRBV5-1 and TRBJ1-1; D not certain. Trimming shortened V by 0 bases and J by 3 bases, and 3 bases separated the two germline ends. Looked up from germline, CDR1 is SGHRS and CDR2 is YFSETQ. The CDR3 runs 12 residues.